Below are 29 T cell receptor beta chains sequenced from a single sample in a study of cytomegalovirus exposure and HLA in healthy donors. PCR primers comprised 60 Vbeta and 13 Jbeta primers. Sequenced by immunoSEQ multiplex PCR; TCRdb stores in-frame clones only, minus some. The sample has approximately 180,000 clones. Material for sequencing was PBMCs. The source of these receptors is a man aged 25-45 years in good health and CMV-seronegative.

CDR3 sequence: CASSAGQESYEQYF. CDR3 sequence (DNA): TGTGCCAGCAGCGCGGGACAGGAGTCCTACGAGCAGTACTTC. The V gene is TRBV7-9, the J gene TRBJ2-5; 8 positions agree with TRBD1. The end of the DNA is better explained by TRBJ2-7, so the J call may be wrong. The CDR3 covers 14 residues. From germline, CDR1 is SEHNR and CDR2 FQNEAQ (reference sequence).

The chain recombines TRBV7-2 with TRBJ2-1; the D gene is possibly TRBD2 (5 bases). This CDR3 region has 15 residues. Trimming stripped 8 bases from V and 5 bases from J, with 19 bases between. The germline V gene encodes CDR1 SGHTA and CDR2 FQGNSA. CDR3 nucleotides: TGTGCCAGCCTCGGCAGCGGCCCGACCCACAATGAGCAGTTCTTC. Translation gives CASLGSGPTHNEQFF.

J is TRBJ2-3 and V is TRBV18; TRBD1 matches 10 bases. Germline V gives CDR1 KGHSH, CDR2 LQKENI. The CDR3 length is 16 residues. V shed 5 bases and J 0 bases; nucleotides not matched to a gene: 5. The CDR3 loop is CASSYRQGASTDTQYF. CDR3 DNA sequence: TGTGCCAGCTCATACAGACAGGGGGCTAGCACAGATACGCAGTATTTT.

This sequence joins TRBV6-6 and TRBJ2-7, with D perhaps TRBD2 (6 bases). V lost 6 bases and J lost 5, with 23 bases in between. Germline V gene data show CDR1 as MNHNY and CDR2 as SVGAGI (reference sequence). The CDR3 is 16 residues long. The CDR3 protein is CASSPSGATSRHEQYF. In DNA, the CDR3 is TGTGCCAGCAGCCCGTCTGGGGCGACTAGTCGCCACGAGCAGTACTTC.

This chain joins TRBV2 and TRBJ1-5; 8 bases fit TRBD1. Germline V gives CDR1 SNHLY, CDR2 FYNNEI. The CDR3 runs to 19 residues. The V gene end was trimmed by 5 bases and the J gene end by 6 bases; junction bases not matched to a gene: 21. CDR3 amino acids: CASSFTTSEDRADGQPQHF. The CDR3 nucleotides are TGTGCCAGCAGTTTCACCACGTCCGAGGACAGGGCAGACGGTCAGCCCCAGCATTTT.

The rearrangement joins TRBV7-9 to TRBJ2-5; a weak D match, TRBD1 (5 bases). This CDR3 is built from 14 residues. The germline V and J ends were trimmed by 1 base and 5 bases, with 11 bases remaining between them. CDR1 and CDR2 from the germline V gene are SEHNR and FQNEAQ (reference sequence). The CDR3 DNA sequence: TGTGCCAGCAGCTTAGGGGTGGGGCTCGAGACCCAGTACTTC. This sequence encodes CASSLGVGLETQYF.

This sequence joins TRBV10-3 and TRBJ2-3; TRBD2 agrees at 8 bases. With 3 bases clipped from V and 0 bases from J, the junction kept 11 bases outside the gene matches. Germline lookup yields CDR1 ENHRY and CDR2 SYGVKD. The length of the CDR3 is 18 residues. The CDR3 protein is CAISDPLPTSGSTDTQYF. The DNA for the CDR3 is TGTGCCATCAGTGATCCCCTCCCAACTAGCGGAAGCACAGATACGCAGTATTTT.

V gene TRBV6-4 combines with J gene TRBJ1-1; 9 nucleotides line up with TRBD1. Germline-derived CDR1 and CDR2 are MRHNA and SNTAGT. The CDR3 extends over 22 amino acids. Unmatched junction bases numbered 27, after V lost 1 base and J lost 6 bases. CDR3 sequence reads: CASSDFPYRGRYGHLGQAEAFF. The CDR3 DNA sequence: TGTGCCAGCAGTGACTTTCCTTACAGGGGGCGTTATGGCCATTTGGGTCAAGCTGAAGCTTTCTTT.

This chain joins TRBV2 and TRBJ2-5; tentative D call: TRBD2 (5 bases). The V end was cut by 8 bases, the J end by 3 bases, with 13 bases between. Germline lookup yields CDR1 SNHLY and CDR2 FYNNEI. CDR3 length: 13 residues. CDR3: CASGQSGEETQYF. The CDR3 DNA is TGTGCCAGCGGCCAGAGCGGTGAAGAGACCCAGTACTTC. The full variable domain, with the rest looked up from reference TRBV2 and TRBJ2-5, is EPEVTQTPSHQVTQMGQEVILRCVPISNHLYFYWYRQILGQKVEFLVSFYNNEISEKSEIFDDQFSVERPDGSNFTLKIRSTKLEDSAMYFCASGQSGEETQYFGPGTRLLVL.

V usage is TRBV6-6 and J usage is TRBJ1-1, with D possibly matching TRBD1 (6 bases). V was shortened by 7 bases and J by 1 base, with 16 bases between the two germline ends. Germline values: CDR1 MNHNY, CDR2 SVGAGI (reference sequence). The CDR3 contains 15 residues. Here the CDR3 reads CASKTGQRRNTEAFF. The CDR3 coding sequence is TGTGCCAGCAAAACTGGACAGAGAAGGAACACTGAAGCTTTCTTT.

The gene calls are TRBV18 and TRBJ1-1, with no clear D. Trimming stripped 3 bases from V and 8 bases from J, with 10 bases between. CDR3 length: 12 residues. Germline CDR1 is KGHSH and CDR2 is LQKENI. This CDR3 reads CASSPRREEAFF. The CDR3 DNA follows: TGTGCCAGCTCACCTAGGAGGGAGGAAGCTTTCTTT. The full variable domain, rest sourced from reference TRBV18 and TRBJ1-1, is NAGVMQNPRHLVRRRGQEARLRCSPMKGHSHVYWYRQLPEEGLKFMVYLQKENIIDESGMPKERFSAEFPKEGPSILRIQQVVRGDSAAYFCASSPRREEAFFGQGTRLTVV.

The V and J genes are TRBV18 and TRBJ2-2, with D perhaps TRBD2 (6 bases). The length of the CDR3 is 18 residues. The V gene lost 0 bases and the J gene lost 5 bases, with 19 bases spanning the gap. Germline CDR1 reads KGHSH; CDR2 reads LQKENI. CDR3 loop: CASSPPNLRQAGTGELFF. Here the CDR3 DNA reads TGTGCCAGCTCACCACCAAACCTGCGGCAGGCGGGGACCGGGGAGCTGTTTTTT.

The genes are TRBV10-3 and TRBJ1-2, with a possible D match to TRBD1 (5 bases). CDR1 ENHRY and CDR2 SYGVKD come from the germline V gene. Trimming took 7 bases from V and 4 from J, leaving 10 bases between them. The CDR3 runs to 12 residues. CDR3 coding DNA: TGTGCCATCAACCAGGGATCCTATGGCTACACCTTC. This gives the protein CAINQGSYGYTF.

V and J are TRBV11-3 and TRBJ1-2; TRBD1 agrees at 7 bases. V lost 5 bases to trimming and J lost 4 bases; unmatched junction nucleotides: 7. Germline loops: CDR1 SGHNT, CDR2 YENEEA. This CDR3 spans 14 amino acids. The CDR3 loop is CASSPGDSGYGYTF. The CDR3 DNA reads as TGTGCCAGCAGCCCGGGGGACAGTGGCTATGGCTACACCTTC.

The chain uses TRBV5-5 and TRBJ2-7, with TRBD1 matching 7 bases. The CDR3 totals 13 residues. V gave up 0 bases and J gave up 11 bases; unmatched junction bases: 8. Germline loops: CDR1 SGHKS, CDR2 YYEKEE (reference sequence). The CDR3 sequence: CASSLDRGIAKYF. CDR3 sequence (DNA): TGTGCCAGCAGCTTGGACAGGGGAATTGCGAAGTACTTC.

The V gene is TRBV6-1, the J gene TRBJ1-1, with D possibly TRBD1 on 6 matching bases. Trimming left V 10 bases short and J 3 bases short, with 15 bases between. This CDR3 is built from 13 residues. Germline assignment: CDR1 MNHNS and CDR2 SASEGT. CDR3 coding DNA: TGTGCCACCTCCGCCAGGGGCGACACTGAAGCTTTCTTT. This sequence encodes CATSARGDTEAFF.

The chain uses TRBV14 and TRBJ2-7, with 11 bases fitting TRBD1. Losses at the gene ends were 4 bases for V and 1 base for J; bases not matched to a gene: 6. Germline values: CDR1 SGHDN, CDR2 FVKESK. The CDR3 spans 16 residues. Here the CDR3 DNA reads TGTGCCAGCAGCCCTCTGGGACAGGGGGAATCCTACGAGCAGTACTTC. Translation gives CASSPLGQGESYEQYF.

V is TRBV19 and J is TRBJ2-1, with D possibly being TRBD1 (6 bases). V was clipped by 5 bases and J by 10 bases, with 9 bases between them. Germline CDR1 reads LNHDA; CDR2 reads SQIVND (reference sequence). The CDR3 has 11 amino acids. The CDR3 bases are TGTGCCAGTAGTCAGGGGTGGGAGCAGTTCTTC. It is translated as CASSQGWEQFF.

To note about this clone: A junction end diverges from the germline sequence, so it may reflect a read error. The gene calls are TRBV6-1 and TRBJ1-1; the D gene is possibly TRBD1 (5 bases). This CDR3 has 13 amino acids. Germline assignment: CDR1 MNHNS and CDR2 SASEGT. CDR3 residues: CAYRRSMNTEAFF. DNA of the CDR3: TGCGCGTACAGGCGTTCCATGAACACTGAAGCTTTCTTT.

The V gene is TRBV19, the J gene TRBJ1-2; tentatively, D is TRBD1 (5 bases). The germline V gene has CDR1 LNHDA and CDR2 SQIVND (reference sequence). The CDR3 runs to 13 residues. Trimming pared 9 bases from V and 2 bases from J, leaving 13 bases between. The CDR3 here is CASTPGLNYGYTF. The DNA for the CDR3 is TGTGCCAGCACCCCGGGACTGAACTATGGCTACACCTTC.

The chain is built from TRBV2 and TRBJ2-7, with D perhaps matching TRBD2 (6 bases). Germline lookup yields CDR1 SNHLY and CDR2 FYNNEI. The CDR3 covers 13 residues. Trimming took off 8 bases at V and 0 bases at J, with 11 bases between the two ends. CDR3 sequence reads: CASGDGSSYEQYF. The CDR3 DNA reads as TGTGCCAGCGGAGACGGGAGCTCCTACGAGCAGTACTTC. Full variable domain (remainder filled in from reference TRBV2 and TRBJ2-7): EPEVTQTPSHQVTQMGQEVILRCVPISNHLYFYWYRQILGQKVEFLVSFYNNEISEKSEIFDDQFSVERPDGSNFTLKIRSTKLEDSAMYFCASGDGSSYEQYFGPGTRLTVT.

The gene calls are TRBV5-1 and TRBJ1-5; 8 bases match TRBD1. Germline lookup yields CDR1 SGHRS and CDR2 YFSETQ. V was clipped by 4 bases and J by 2 bases; unmatched bases: 2. The CDR3 is 14 residues long. The CDR3 region has the DNA TGCGCCAGCAGCCCAGGGGGCGGCAATCAGCCCCAGCATTTT. It codes for CASSPGGGNQPQHF.

The V gene is TRBV5-1, the J gene TRBJ2-7; D is unclear. The CDR3 has 14 residues. V dropped 1 base and J dropped 5 bases, with 13 bases sitting between them. The germline CDR1 and CDR2 sequences are SGHRS and YFSETQ. The CDR3 region has the DNA TGCGCCAGCAGCTTGAGCCAGGTGCCCAACGAGCAGTACTTC. It is translated as CASSLSQVPNEQYF. Filled out from reference TRBV5-1 and TRBJ2-7, the complete variable domain reads KAGVTQTPRYLIKTRGQQVTLSCSPISGHRSVSWYQQTPGQGLQFLFEYFSETQRNKGNFPGRFSGRQFSNSRSEMNVSTLELGDSALYLCASSLSQVPNEQYFGPGTRLTVT.

V usage is TRBV19 and J usage is TRBJ1-1, with TRBD1 identical over 10 bases. The CDR3 runs to 14 residues. The germline V gene has CDR1 LNHDA and CDR2 SQIVND (reference sequence). After removal of 6 bases from V and 4 bases from J, the junction contained 5 bases not matched to a gene. CDR3 amino acids: CASRGTGASTEAFF. As DNA, the CDR3 is TGTGCCAGTAGAGGGACAGGGGCCAGCACTGAAGCTTTCTTT.

The V call is TRBV10-3, the J call TRBJ2-5; no clear D. V gave up 4 bases and J gave up 5 bases, with 11 bases separating them. The CDR3 has 13 amino acids. Per germline, CDR1 ENHRY and CDR2 SYGVKD. CDR3 sequence reads: CAISGGTMETQYF. As DNA, the CDR3 is TGTGCCATCAGTGGCGGCACCATGGAGACCCAGTACTTC.

The chain has TRBV7-4 and TRBJ2-5; 9 nucleotides align to TRBD1. J gave up 5 bases and V 5 bases, and 3 bases lay outside the gene matches. The CDR3 loop spans 13 amino acids. Germline V gene data show CDR1 as SGHVT and CDR2 as SQSDAQ. The CDR3 reads CASSPTGGETQYF. The CDR3 DNA sequence: TGTGCCAGCAGCCCGACAGGGGGGGAGACCCAGTACTTC.

The rearrangement uses TRBV25-1 and TRBJ2-1; maybe TRBD2 (6 bases). CDR1 is MGHDK and CDR2 is SYGVNS in the germline V gene. V lost 0 bases and J lost 2, with 8 bases in between. The CDR3 covers 15 residues. CDR3 coding DNA: TGTGCCAGCAGTGAATACCGGGGGACCTACAATGAGCAGTTCTTC. This encodes CASSEYRGTYNEQFF. Full variable domain (rest looked up from reference TRBV25-1 and TRBJ2-1): EADIYQTPRYLVIGTGKKITLECSQTMGHDKMYWYQQDPGMELHLIHYSYGVNSTEKGDLSSESTVSRIRTEHFPLTLESARPSHTSQYLCASSEYRGTYNEQFFGPGTRLTVL.

The rearrangement uses TRBV27 and TRBJ2-7; TRBD1 might be the D (5 bases). CDR1 is MNHEY, CDR2 SMNVEV, per germline (reference sequence). Trimming cost V 2 bases and J 2 bases, with 7 bases left between them. The CDR3 consists of 13 residues. CDR3 sequence (DNA): TGTGCCAGCAGTTTAATAGGGGCCTACGAGCAGTACTTC. This gives the protein CASSLIGAYEQYF.

V gene TRBV5-1 combines with J gene TRBJ2-2; 8 bases map to TRBD1. Germline loops: CDR1 SGHRS, CDR2 YFSETQ. The CDR3 is 16 residues long. V lost 0 bases to trimming and J lost 2 bases; unmatched junction nucleotides: 3. As DNA, the CDR3 is TGCGCCAGCAGCTTGGATGGGACAGGAAACACCGGGGAGCTGTTTTTT. This encodes CASSLDGTGNTGELFF.